The rows below give T cell receptor beta chains drawn from one sample of a study of cytomegalovirus exposure and HLA in healthy donors. The method was immunoSEQ multiplex PCR; TCRdb's version includes in-frame clones alone and lacks a portion of them. The repertoire holds roughly 140,000 clones, with 75% to 90% as singletons. The source material was PBMCs. The receptors were sampled from a female donor in good health and CMV-seronegative. Both conserved end residues are part of each CDR3. A D gene is named only where the DNA matches it firmly. A row's size may be missing; if present it is once, few, many or a size class.

d_call: TRBD1; clone_size: -; cdr3_length: 14; v_call: TRBV5-1; j_call: TRBJ2-7; cdr3_aa: CASREDRASYEQYF; cdr3_nt: TGCGCCAGCCGCGAGGACAGGGCCTCCTACGAGCAGTACTTC
d_call: -; clone_size: -; cdr3_length: 14; v_call: TRBV7-3; j_call: TRBJ2-7; cdr3_aa: CASSLTGQTYEQYF; cdr3_nt: TGTGCCAGCAGCCTAACGGGACAAACCTACGAGCAGTACTTC
d_call: -; clone_size: -; cdr3_length: 17; v_call: TRBV2; j_call: TRBJ2-4; cdr3_aa: CASTDRFPFLSKNIQYF; cdr3_nt: TGTGCCAGCACCGACAGGTTCCCCTTTTTAAGCAAAAACATTCAGTACTTC
d_call: TRBD1; clone_size: -; cdr3_length: 15; v_call: TRBV6-5; j_call: TRBJ1-2; cdr3_aa: CASSPRTGLWGGYTF; cdr3_nt: TGTGCCAGCAGTCCCCGGACAGGCCTGTGGGGGGGCTACACCTTC
d_call: -; clone_size: few; cdr3_length: 16; v_call: TRBV10-2; j_call: TRBJ1-2; cdr3_aa: CASSEALRGGDYGYTF; cdr3_nt: TGCGCCAGCAGTGAGGCGTTGAGGGGAGGGGACTATGGCTACACCTTC
d_call: TRBD1; clone_size: -; cdr3_length: 17; v_call: TRBV2; j_call: TRBJ2-5; cdr3_aa: CASSSGTAVRGQETQYF; cdr3_nt: TGTGCCAGCAGCTCCGGGACAGCAGTTCGGGGCCAAGAGACCCAGTACTTC
d_call: -; clone_size: -; cdr3_length: 11; v_call: TRBV2; j_call: TRBJ2-3; cdr3_aa: CASTTGDTQYF; cdr3_nt: TGTGCCAGCACCACTGGAGATACGCAGTATTTT
d_call: TRBD1; clone_size: -; cdr3_length: 14; v_call: TRBV7-2; j_call: TRBJ1-5; cdr3_aa: CASSSSGTGQPQHF; cdr3_nt: TGTGCCAGCAGCTCTTCCGGGACAGGCCAGCCCCAGCATTTT
d_call: TRBD1; clone_size: -; cdr3_length: 13; v_call: TRBV29-1; j_call: TRBJ2-5; cdr3_aa: CSVGGQGAETQYF; cdr3_nt: TGCAGCGTTGGGGGACAGGGGGCTGAGACCCAGTACTTC
d_call: TRBD1; clone_size: -; cdr3_length: 15; v_call: TRBV11-3; j_call: TRBJ1-2; cdr3_aa: CAPNPRDRRYHGYTF; cdr3_nt: TGTGCCCCGAACCCCAGGGACAGACGATACCATGGCTACACCTTC
d_call: TRBD1; clone_size: -; cdr3_length: 15; v_call: TRBV27; j_call: TRBJ2-5; cdr3_aa: CASSHRDRAWETQYF; cdr3_nt: TGTGCCAGCAGCCATCGTGACAGGGCTTGGGAGACCCAGTACTTC
d_call: TRBD2; clone_size: -; cdr3_length: 17; v_call: TRBV27; j_call: TRBJ2-1; cdr3_aa: CASSPPSSGSSLNEQFF; cdr3_nt: TGTGCCAGCAGTCCCCCCTCTAGCGGGAGCAGTCTAAATGAGCAGTTCTTC
d_call: -; clone_size: -; cdr3_length: 12; v_call: TRBV27; j_call: TRBJ1-1; cdr3_aa: CASSALGQKAFF; cdr3_nt: TGTGCCAGCAGTGCTTTAGGACAGAAAGCTTTCTTT
d_call: TRBD1; clone_size: -; cdr3_length: 13; v_call: TRBV6-5; j_call: TRBJ2-7; cdr3_aa: CASRDRVAYEQYF; cdr3_nt: TGTGCCAGCAGAGACAGGGTGGCCTACGAGCAGTACTTC
d_call: -; clone_size: -; cdr3_length: 13; v_call: TRBV28; j_call: TRBJ1-2; cdr3_aa: CASSFSGVQGYTF; cdr3_nt: TGTGCCAGCAGTTTCAGCGGGGTACAAGGCTACACCTTC
d_call: -; clone_size: -; cdr3_length: 13; v_call: TRBV11-2; j_call: TRBJ1-1; cdr3_aa: CASSPRMNTEAFF; cdr3_nt: TGTGCCAGCAGCCCCAGAATGAACACTGAAGCTTTCTTT
d_call: TRBD1; clone_size: -; cdr3_length: 14; v_call: TRBV7-9; j_call: TRBJ1-3; cdr3_aa: CASSQWTGGNTIYF; cdr3_nt: TGTGCCAGCAGCCAGTGGACAGGAGGAAACACCATATATTTT
d_call: TRBD2; clone_size: -; cdr3_length: 17; v_call: TRBV6-1; j_call: TRBJ2-1; cdr3_aa: CASSEAVGLGAYNEQFF; cdr3_nt: TGTGCCAGCAGTGAAGCGGTAGGACTAGGGGCCTACAATGAGCAGTTCTTC
d_call: -; clone_size: -; cdr3_length: 16; v_call: TRBV19; j_call: TRBJ2-2; cdr3_aa: CATRQGLEVYTGELFF; cdr3_nt: TGTGCCACTCGGCAGGGGCTAGAGGTGTACACCGGGGAGCTGTTTTTT
d_call: TRBD2; clone_size: -; cdr3_length: 15; v_call: TRBV9; j_call: TRBJ2-1; cdr3_aa: CASSVESGSYNEQFF; cdr3_nt: TGTGCCAGCAGCGTAGAGAGCGGGAGCTACAATGAGCAGTTCTTC
d_call: TRBD1; clone_size: -; cdr3_length: 16; v_call: TRBV4-2; j_call: TRBJ1-2; cdr3_aa: CASSQGDRGIYYGYTF; cdr3_nt: TGTGCCAGCAGCCAAGGAGACAGGGGGATTTACTATGGCTACACCTTC
d_call: -; clone_size: once; cdr3_length: 14; v_call: TRBV28; j_call: TRBJ2-1; cdr3_aa: CASSSGRSYNEQFF; cdr3_nt: TGTGCCAGCAGTTCTGGCAGGTCCTACAATGAGCAGTTCTTC
d_call: -; clone_size: few; cdr3_length: 12; v_call: TRBV27; j_call: TRBJ1-5; cdr3_aa: CASSGSGQAQHF; cdr3_nt: TGTGCCAGCAGTGGATCCGGCCAGGCCCAGCATTTT
d_call: TRBD2; clone_size: -; cdr3_length: 15; v_call: TRBV7-9; j_call: TRBJ2-5; cdr3_aa: CASSSSSGRGETQYF; cdr3_nt: TGTGCCAGCAGCTCATCTAGCGGGAGAGGGGAGACCCAGTACTTC
d_call: TRBD1; clone_size: -; cdr3_length: 15; v_call: TRBV2; j_call: TRBJ1-4; cdr3_aa: CASSEEGTGGEKLFF; cdr3_nt: TGTGCCAGCAGTGAAGAGGGGACAGGGGGGGAAAAACTGTTTTTT
d_call: -; clone_size: -; cdr3_length: 13; v_call: TRBV9; j_call: TRBJ2-7; cdr3_aa: CASSVSPGYEQYF; cdr3_nt: TGTGCCAGCAGCGTAAGCCCAGGTTACGAGCAGTACTTC
d_call: TRBD2; clone_size: -; cdr3_length: 15; v_call: TRBV7-9; j_call: TRBJ2-1; cdr3_aa: CASSFTTSGNNEQFF; cdr3_nt: TGTGCCAGCAGCTTTACAACTAGCGGTAACAATGAGCAGTTCTTC
d_call: -; clone_size: -; cdr3_length: 15; v_call: TRBV6-5; j_call: TRBJ1-4; cdr3_aa: CASSYSPGLVEKLFF; cdr3_nt: TGTGCCAGCAGTTACTCGCCAGGGTTAGTTGAAAAACTGTTTTTT
d_call: -; clone_size: -; cdr3_length: 15; v_call: TRBV5-6; j_call: TRBJ2-3; cdr3_aa: CASSFGADLTDTQYF; cdr3_nt: TGTGCCAGCAGCTTTGGGGCCGATCTCACAGATACGCAGTATTTT
d_call: -; clone_size: -; cdr3_length: 15; v_call: TRBV2; j_call: TRBJ1-3; cdr3_aa: CASREQGANGNTIYF; cdr3_nt: TGTGCCAGCAGGGAACAGGGCGCAAATGGAAACACCATATATTTT
d_call: -; clone_size: -; cdr3_length: 13; v_call: TRBV29-1; j_call: TRBJ1-5; cdr3_aa: CSVTSAWNQPQHF; cdr3_nt: TGCAGCGTTACCAGCGCTTGGAATCAGCCCCAGCATTTT
d_call: TRBD2; clone_size: -; cdr3_length: 12; v_call: TRBV30; j_call: TRBJ2-3; cdr3_aa: CAWAGGADTQYF; cdr3_nt: TGTGCCTGGGCGGGAGGGGCGGATACGCAGTATTTT
d_call: -; clone_size: -; cdr3_length: 15; v_call: TRBV6-5; j_call: TRBJ2-5; cdr3_aa: CASSYSIREKETQYF; cdr3_nt: TGTGCCAGCAGTTACTCGATTCGGGAGAAAGAGACCCAGTACTTC
d_call: -; clone_size: -; cdr3_length: 14; v_call: TRBV5-6; j_call: TRBJ1-1; cdr3_aa: CASSLAAGNTEAFF; cdr3_nt: TGTGCCAGCAGCTTGGCTGCGGGGAACACTGAAGCTTTCTTT
d_call: TRBD2; clone_size: -; cdr3_length: 16; v_call: TRBV11-3; j_call: TRBJ2-1; cdr3_aa: CASSLRTSGTYNEQFF; cdr3_nt: TGTGCCAGCAGCTTACGGACTAGCGGGACCTACAATGAGCAGTTCTTC
d_call: TRBD1; clone_size: -; cdr3_length: 15; v_call: TRBV2; j_call: TRBJ1-2; cdr3_aa: CASSEEDRGGYGYTF; cdr3_nt: TGTGCCAGCAGTGAAGAGGACAGGGGGGGCTATGGCTACACCTTC
d_call: -; clone_size: -; cdr3_length: 15; v_call: TRBV6-5; j_call: TRBJ2-1; cdr3_aa: CASSYSSLSYNEQFF; cdr3_nt: TGTGCCAGCAGTTACTCGTCTCTCTCCTACAATGAGCAGTTCTTC
d_call: -; clone_size: -; cdr3_length: 14; v_call: TRBV19; j_call: TRBJ1-5; cdr3_aa: CASSMGPSNQPQHF; cdr3_nt: TGTGCCAGTAGTATGGGCCCCAGCAATCAGCCCCAGCATTTT
d_call: -; clone_size: few; cdr3_length: 12; v_call: TRBV28; j_call: TRBJ1-1; cdr3_aa: CASMGALTEAFF; cdr3_nt: TGTGCCAGCATGGGGGCCCTCACTGAAGCTTTCTTT
d_call: TRBD2; clone_size: -; cdr3_length: 16; v_call: TRBV29-1; j_call: TRBJ2-1; cdr3_aa: CSVEGGTSGLHNEQFF; cdr3_nt: TGCAGCGTTGAAGGGGGGACTAGCGGGCTGCACAATGAGCAGTTCTTC
d_call: -; clone_size: -; cdr3_length: 16; v_call: TRBV7-9; j_call: TRBJ1-3; cdr3_aa: CASSPKTPGSGNTIYF; cdr3_nt: TGTGCCAGCAGCCCAAAGACTCCCGGCTCTGGAAACACCATATATTTT
d_call: TRBD2; clone_size: -; cdr3_length: 15; v_call: TRBV27; j_call: TRBJ2-1; cdr3_aa: CASSLSTSGYNEQFF; cdr3_nt: TGTGCCAGCAGTTTATCGACTAGCGGCTACAATGAGCAGTTCTTC
d_call: TRBD2; clone_size: few; cdr3_length: 16; v_call: TRBV6-1; j_call: TRBJ2-5; cdr3_aa: CASSEKDGGGQETQYF; cdr3_nt: TGTGCCAGCAGTGAAAAAGACGGGGGGGGGCAAGAGACCCAGTACTTC
d_call: TRBD1; clone_size: -; cdr3_length: 15; v_call: TRBV7-9; j_call: TRBJ1-3; cdr3_aa: CASSFSGQGAGTIYF; cdr3_nt: TGTGCCAGCAGCTTCTCCGGACAGGGGGCGGGCACCATATATTTT
d_call: TRBD1; clone_size: -; cdr3_length: 15; v_call: TRBV4-1; j_call: TRBJ2-7; cdr3_aa: CASSQFGTGPYEQYF; cdr3_nt: TGCGCCAGCAGCCAATTCGGGACAGGCCCCTACGAGCAGTACTTC
d_call: -; clone_size: -; cdr3_length: 14; v_call: TRBV6-1; j_call: TRBJ1-5; cdr3_aa: CASSDAVRNQPQHF; cdr3_nt: TGTGCCAGCAGTGACGCCGTTAGAAACCAGCCCCAGCATTTT
d_call: TRBD1; clone_size: -; cdr3_length: 15; v_call: TRBV7-9; j_call: TRBJ2-7; cdr3_aa: CASSFSTGDSYEQYF; cdr3_nt: TGTGCCAGCAGCTTTTCTACAGGGGATAGCTACGAGCAGTACTTC
d_call: TRBD1; clone_size: -; cdr3_length: 17; v_call: TRBV19; j_call: TRBJ1-5; cdr3_aa: CASSQRDRGHSNQPQHF; cdr3_nt: TGTGCCAGTAGTCAAAGGGACAGGGGGCATAGCAATCAGCCCCAGCATTTT
d_call: -; clone_size: -; cdr3_length: 16; v_call: TRBV28; j_call: TRBJ2-3; cdr3_aa: CASSLWESTSTDTQYF; cdr3_nt: TGTGCCAGCAGTTTGTGGGAGTCCACTAGCACAGATACGCAGTATTTT
d_call: -; clone_size: -; cdr3_length: 15; v_call: TRBV9; j_call: TRBJ2-7; cdr3_aa: CASSEAPEGDSEQYF; cdr3_nt: TGTGCCAGCAGCGAGGCGCCGGAAGGGGATAGCGAGCAGTACTTC
d_call: -; clone_size: once; cdr3_length: 15; v_call: TRBV6-5; j_call: TRBJ2-1; cdr3_aa: CASSYVHFSYNEQFF; cdr3_nt: TGTGCCAGCAGTTACGTTCATTTCTCCTACAATGAGCAGTTCTTC
d_call: -; clone_size: -; cdr3_length: 16; v_call: TRBV7-9; j_call: TRBJ2-1; cdr3_aa: CASSSFPGTKYNEQFF; cdr3_nt: TGTGCCAGCAGCTCCTTTCCCGGGACAAAATACAATGAGCAGTTCTTC
d_call: TRBD1; clone_size: -; cdr3_length: 18; v_call: TRBV19; j_call: TRBJ2-3; cdr3_aa: CASSIVIGTGTDTDTQYF; cdr3_nt: TGTGCCAGTAGTATAGTTATAGGGACAGGCACCGACACAGATACGCAGTATTTT
d_call: TRBD1; clone_size: -; cdr3_length: 14; v_call: TRBV5-6; j_call: TRBJ2-7; cdr3_aa: CASSYRTGRYEQYF; cdr3_nt: TGTGCCAGCAGTTATAGGACAGGGAGGTACGAGCAGTACTTC
d_call: -; clone_size: -; cdr3_length: 12; v_call: TRBV4-2; j_call: TRBJ2-3; cdr3_aa: CASSQAEDTQYF; cdr3_nt: TGTGCCAGCAGCCAAGCAGAAGATACGCAGTATTTT
d_call: -; clone_size: -; cdr3_length: 16; v_call: TRBV5-6; j_call: TRBJ2-4; cdr3_aa: CASSNKPEIAKNIQYF; cdr3_nt: TGTGCCAGCAGCAACAAACCTGAAATAGCCAAAAACATTCAGTACTTC
d_call: TRBD2; clone_size: -; cdr3_length: 16; v_call: TRBV28; j_call: TRBJ2-5; cdr3_aa: CASSPGLAGGPETQYF; cdr3_nt: TGTGCCAGCAGTCCGGGACTAGCGGGAGGGCCGGAGACCCAGTACTTC
d_call: -; clone_size: -; cdr3_length: 14; v_call: TRBV5-6; j_call: TRBJ1-1; cdr3_aa: CASSLEDRDTEAFF; cdr3_nt: TGTGCCAGCAGCTTGGAGGACAGAGACACTGAAGCTTTCTTT
d_call: -; clone_size: -; cdr3_length: 15; v_call: TRBV9; j_call: TRBJ1-1; cdr3_aa: CASSKGGVGNTEAFF; cdr3_nt: TGTGCCAGCAGCAAAGGAGGGGTGGGGAACACTGAAGCTTTCTTT
d_call: -; clone_size: -; cdr3_length: 14; v_call: TRBV6-1; j_call: TRBJ2-5; cdr3_aa: CASSDGGLVETQYF; cdr3_nt: TGTGCCAGCAGTGATGGGGGACTTGTAGAGACCCAGTACTTC